Below are 25 T cell receptor beta chains sequenced from a single sample in a study of identical twins. TCRdb passed the 5' RACE reads through MiXCR, listing each CDR3 protein once. The data contain roughly 200,000 distinct CDR3 sequences, around a sixth of them singletons. The data were also submitted as part of a second study, on T cells expressing NK-cell markers.

The sample was CD8+ T cells sorted from blood. All receptors derive from a woman in her late teens or twenties in good health.

The gene calls are TRBV20-1 and TRBJ2-1; 11 bases line up with TRBD2. CDR3 length: 17 amino acids. J was trimmed by 0 bases and V by 6 bases; bases with no gene match: 10. Looked up from germline, CDR1 is DFQATT and CDR2 is SNEGSKA (reference sequence). The CDR3: CSAKGTSGTFSYNEQFF. The CDR3 coding sequence is TGCAGTGCCAAGGGGACTAGCGGTACATTCTCCTACAATGAGCAGTTCTTC.

This clonotype has only a few counts. V usage is TRBV7-8 and J usage is TRBJ1-5, with D uncertain. V was trimmed by 9 bases and J by 0 bases, leaving 9 bases between them. The CDR3 runs 13 residues. Looked up from germline, CDR1 is SGHVS and CDR2 is FQNEAQ. The CDR3 coding sequence is TGTGCCAGTCGCGGCCATAGCAATCAGCCCCAGCATTTT. This gives the protein CASRGHSNQPQHF.

This clonotype has more than one count but fewer than ten. The chain combines TRBV11-3 with TRBJ2-4; D is possibly TRBD1 (5 bases). V was clipped by 4 bases and J by 0 bases, with 10 bases between them. The CDR3 is 15 residues long. The V gene's germline CDR1 is SGHNT and CDR2 YENEEA. CDR3 DNA: TGTGCCAGCAGCTCTTGGGGCTCAGCCAAAAACATTCAGTACTTC. This translates into CASSSWGSAKNIQYF.

The chain uses TRBV5-6 and TRBJ1-5; D might be TRBD1 (5 bases). CDR1 and CDR2 from the germline V gene are SGHDT and YYEEEE. V dropped 7 bases and J dropped 0 bases, with 14 bases sitting between them. The CDR3 totals 15 residues. The CDR3 nucleotides are TGTGCCAGCGCCAGTGGTGGGGCTAGCAATCAGCCCCAGCATTTT. This gives the protein CASASGGASNQPQHF.

The chain joins TRBV5-1 to TRBJ2-7; D may correspond to TRBD1 or TRBD2 (5 bases each). The V gene lost 0 bases and the J gene lost 0 bases, with 10 bases spanning the gap. The CDR3 is made up of 15 amino acids. Germline loops: CDR1 SGHRS, CDR2 YFSETQ. The CDR3 DNA reads as TGCGCCAGCAGCTTGGATCGTGGGACCTCCTACGAGCAGTACTTC. Protein product: CASSLDRGTSYEQYF.

This clonotype was detected a few times. The chain has TRBV12-3 or TRBV12-4 and TRBJ1-6; the match to TRBD1 covers 9 bases. There are 14 residues in the CDR3. V dropped 1 base and J dropped 11; count of bases not matched to a gene: 3. The CDR3 DNA is TGTGCCAGCAGTTTAGGGACAGGGGTAGCACCCCTCCACTTT. Translation: CASSLGTGVAPLHF.

The CDR3 DNA reads TGCAGCGTTGAAGGTAGCTGGGACGGTGCTAACTATGGCTACACCTTC. Its translation is CSVEGSWDGANYGYTF. The chain links TRBV29-1 to TRBJ1-2; possible D gene TRBD1, 5 bases. V was cut by 1 base and J by 0 bases, with 15 bases left in between. Germline-derived CDR1 and CDR2 are SQVTM and ANQGSEA. This CDR3 is 16 amino acids long. The whole variable domain, remainder taken from reference TRBV29-1 and TRBJ1-2, is SAVISQKPSRDICQRGTSLTIQCQVDSQVTMMFWYRQQPGQSLTLIATANQGSEATYESGFVIDKFPISRPNLTFSTLTVSNMSPEDSSIYLCSVEGSWDGANYGYTFGSGTRLTVV.

This clonotype was counted many times. This sequence joins TRBV5-5 and TRBJ2-5, with 8 bases lining up with TRBD1. The CDR3 is 15 amino acids. Per germline, CDR1 SGHKS and CDR2 YYEKEE (reference sequence). V was clipped by 1 base and J by 3 bases; unmatched bases: 5. Here the CDR3 DNA reads TGTGCCAGCAGCTTGAGACAGGGGCCAGAAGAGACCCAGTACTTC. It encodes CASSLRQGPEETQYF.

As concerns this clonotype: Relative to the germline gene, one junction end is altered; a read error may explain this. The chain carries TRBV7-7 and TRBJ2-3; D is undetermined. The CDR3 totals 14 residues. Germline loops: CDR1 SSHAT, CDR2 FNYEAQ (reference sequence). CDR3 sequence reads: CASSLDLGADTQYF. The CDR3 coding sequence is TGTGCTAGCAGCTTAGATCTGGGCGCAGATACGCAGTATTTT.

The V and J genes are TRBV7-9 and TRBJ2-3, with TRBD1 identical over 12 bases. V shed 7 bases and J 4 bases; nucleotides not matched to a gene: 9. The CDR3 contains 16 residues. The germline CDR1 and CDR2 sequences are SEHNR and FQNEAQ (reference sequence). The CDR3 nucleotides read TGTGCCAGCACCCGAACCGGGACAGGGGGCGCAGATACGCAGTATTTT. Amino acids: CASTRTGTGGADTQYF. The variable domain in full, with the rest retrieved from reference TRBV7-9 and TRBJ2-3, is DTGVSQNPRHKITKRGQNVTFRCDPISEHNRLYWYRQTLGQGPEFLTYFQNEAQLEKSRLLSDRFSAERPKGSFSTLEIQRTEQGDSAMYLCASTRTGTGGADTQYFGPGTRLTVL.

The DNA for the CDR3 is TGTGCCAGCAGTTTTTGGTTGGAAATCGAACAAAGGAACACTGAAGCTTTCTTT. Amino acid sequence: CASSFWLEIEQRNTEAFF. The gene calls are TRBV12-3 or TRBV12-4 and TRBJ1-1; D not certain. The V end was cut by 3 bases, the J end by 1 base, with 21 bases between. The CDR3 has 18 amino acids.

This clonotype was observed a handful of times. J is TRBJ2-7 and V is TRBV6-5, with TRBD2 matching over 13 bases. Germline CDR1 reads MNHEY; CDR2 reads SVGAGI. The CDR3 length is 18 residues. Losses at the gene ends were 2 bases for V and 3 bases for J; bases not matched to a gene: 10. The CDR3 nucleotides read TGTGCCAGCAGTTACCTAACACCACTAGCGGGGGGGCACTACGAGCAGTACTTC. Translation gives CASSYLTPLAGGHYEQYF.

This clonotype was counted ten times or more. The chain links TRBV12-3 or TRBV12-4 to TRBJ2-7; perhaps TRBD2 as D (6 bases). V shed 5 bases and J shed 5 bases, with 13 bases lying between them. CDR3 length equals 13 residues. The CDR3 DNA sequence: TGTGCCAGCAGTCCGACTAGGCTCGACGAGCAGTACTTC. Amino acid sequence: CASSPTRLDEQYF.

This clonotype was counted a few times. This chain links TRBV12-3 or TRBV12-4 with TRBJ2-1; 9 nucleotides line up with TRBD2. Unmatched junction bases numbered 1, after V lost 0 bases and J lost 1 base. This CDR3 region has 16 residues. The CDR3 coding sequence is TGTGCCAGCAGTTTAGCGCGGGGGGGGTCCTACAATGAGCAGTTCTTC. Amino acid sequence: CASSLARGGSYNEQFF.

There are a few counts of this clonotype. The gene calls are TRBV27 and TRBJ2-5, with TRBD1 identical over 8 bases. After removal of 4 bases from V and 5 bases from J, the junction contained 3 bases not matched to a gene. CDR3 length: 13 amino acids. Germline CDR1 and CDR2: MNHEY and SMNVEV (reference sequence). Written as DNA, the CDR3 is TGTGCCAGCAGTTCACAGGGGGTGGAGACCCAGTACTTC. Its translation: CASSSQGVETQYF.

This clonotype was detected only a few times. The chain employs TRBV7-9 and TRBJ2-1; D perhaps matches TRBD2 (6 bases). Germline V lookup: CDR1 SEHNR, CDR2 FQNEAQ (reference sequence). Trimming pared 4 bases from V and 3 bases from J, leaving 13 bases between. The CDR3 covers 15 residues. CDR3 bases: TGTGCCAGCAGCTCAACGGGACTCTTCTACAATGAGCAGTTCTTC. Translating gives CASSSTGLFYNEQFF.

This clonotype was recorded at least ten times. The gene calls are TRBV12-3 or TRBV12-4 and TRBJ2-1; D ambiguous. The CDR3 totals 15 residues. V lost 4 bases to trimming and J lost 0 bases, with 10 bases between them. The CDR3 here is CASSSALSSYNEQFF. CDR3 nucleotide sequence: TGTGCCAGCAGTTCGGCGTTGAGCTCCTACAATGAGCAGTTCTTC.

The chain combines TRBV25-1 with TRBJ2-3; 10 bases are a match to TRBD2. Trimming cost V 8 bases and J 3 bases; bases outside gene matches: 2. Germline V lookup: CDR1 MGHDK, CDR2 SYGVNS. This CDR3 region has 13 residues. The CDR3 DNA sequence: TGTGCCAGCCTTAGCGGGAGGACAGATACGCAGTATTTT. Translation: CASLSGRTDTQYF. The full variable domain, in which reference TRBV25-1 and TRBJ2-3 provide the parts outside the CDR3, is EADIYQTPRYLVIGTGKKITLECSQTMGHDKMYWYQQDPGMELHLIHYSYGVNSTEKGDLSSESTVSRIRTEHFPLTLESARPSHTSQYLCASLSGRTDTQYFGPGTRLTVL.

The sample holds a few counts of this clonotype. This chain connects TRBV7-9 to TRBJ1-1; D may be TRBD1 (6 bases). Germline loops: CDR1 SEHNR, CDR2 FQNEAQ (reference sequence). The CDR3 loop spans 16 amino acids. The V and J ends lost 5 bases and 1 base respectively, with 17 bases between them. As DNA, the CDR3 is TGTGCCAGCAGCCCGGGCTTCAAGACAGGGAACACTGAAGCTTTCTTT. Encoded protein: CASSPGFKTGNTEAFF.

This sequence joins TRBV7-8 and TRBJ2-3, with unresolved D. V was pared by 0 bases and J by 2 bases, with 9 bases between. The V gene's germline CDR1 is SGHVS and CDR2 FQNEAQ. There are 15 residues in the CDR3. DNA for the CDR3: TGTGCCAGCAGCTTAGCGCAGTCCTACACAGATACGCAGTATTTT. Protein: CASSLAQSYTDTQYF.

This clonotype has a handful of counts. The chain links TRBV29-1 to TRBJ1-3; D is ambiguous. With 5 bases removed from V and 5 bases from J, the gap between germline ends came to 16 bases. CDR1 is SQVTM, CDR2 ANQGSEA, per germline. The CDR3 has 14 residues. CDR3 bases: TGCAGCGTTCCTGGGGAAGAAGGAAGAAACACCATATATTTT. Amino acid sequence: CSVPGEEGRNTIYF.

The V gene is TRBV4-1, the J gene TRBJ2-1; 8 bases match TRBD2. V shed 1 base, J shed 4 bases, and the junction held 9 bases outside the gene matches. Per the germline V gene, CDR1 is MGHRA and CDR2 is YSYEKL. The CDR3 contains 17 residues. The CDR3 DNA reads TGCGCCAGCAGCCAAGCAAGGGGGACTAGAGCTTACAATGAGCAGTTCTTC. Translation gives CASSQARGTRAYNEQFF.

The rearrangement links TRBV20-1 to TRBJ2-3, with 8 bases fitting TRBD2. Germline V gene lookup returns CDR1 DFQATT and CDR2 SNEGSKA (reference sequence). The V and J ends lost 1 base and 1 base, in that order; junction bases with no gene match: 7. This CDR3 spans 16 amino acids. The CDR3 loop reads CSARAYYSGGTDTQYF. Here the CDR3 DNA reads TGCAGTGCTAGAGCCTACTATAGCGGGGGCACAGATACGCAGTATTTT.

This clonotype was detected a few times. This chain joins TRBV12-3 or TRBV12-4 and TRBJ2-1; tentatively, D is TRBD2 (5 bases). CDR3 length: 14 residues. Trimming took off 3 bases at V and 7 bases at J, with 13 bases between the two ends. For the CDR3, the DNA is TGTGCCAGCAGTTTTTTGGGAGCAAGAAATGAGCAGTTCTTC. Its protein product is CASSFLGARNEQFF.

The rearrangement links TRBV20-1 to TRBJ1-1, with D uncertain. Germline CDR1 DFQATT, CDR2 SNEGSKA (reference sequence). V was clipped by 4 bases and J by 5 bases, with 14 bases between them. CDR3 length: 13 amino acids. The CDR3 sequence is CSANGVTGTEAFF. In nucleotides, the CDR3 is TGCAGTGCTAACGGGGTAACGGGGACTGAAGCTTTCTTT.